A single sample is the source of the 23 T cell receptor beta chains below, sequenced in a study of blood T cell repertoires in COVID-19. Sequenced by immunoSEQ multiplex PCR; TCRdb stores in-frame clones only, minus some. The repertoire consists of fewer than 300,000 clones, with over 70% occurring once and the leading ten covering approximately 9%. Sequencing was performed on peripheral blood. These receptor sequences come from a human donor in a cohort sampled during active COVID-19.

The J gene is TRBJ1-2, the V gene TRBV18; D is possibly TRBD1 (6 bases). Trimming left V 1 base short and J 8 bases short, with 17 bases between. The CDR3 is 15 amino acids. Germline V lookup: CDR1 KGHSH, CDR2 LQKENI. The DNA of the CDR3 is TGTGCCAGCTCACCACAGAGGGGGAAATCGGGGGGCTACACCTTC. It translates to CASSPQRGKSGGYTF.

This clone was seen only a few times. The rearrangement uses TRBV5-1 and TRBJ2-2; 8 positions match TRBD2. J gave up 6 bases and V 0 bases, and 4 bases lay outside the gene matches. This CDR3 spans 15 amino acids. Germline CDR1 is SGHRS and CDR2 is YFSETQ. The CDR3 DNA sequence: TGCGCCAGCAGCTTGGGAAGGACTAGCCCCGGGGAGCTGTTTTTT. Protein sequence: CASSLGRTSPGELFF.

This clone was seen once. The V gene is TRBV5-1, the J gene TRBJ1-4; 8 bases line up with TRBD1. Germline V gene lookup returns CDR1 SGHRS and CDR2 YFSETQ. V trimming: 0 bases; J trimming: 7 bases; junction bases outside the gene matches: 2. The CDR3 runs to 14 residues. The CDR3 is CASSLGGTGEKLFF. CDR3 nucleotides: TGCGCCAGCAGCTTGGGGGGGACAGGTGAAAAACTGTTTTTT.

This clone was detected only once. The V call is TRBV7-9, the J call TRBJ2-2; 8 bases are a match to TRBD1. The CDR3 is 17 residues long. Germline loops: CDR1 SEHNR, CDR2 FQNEAQ (reference sequence). V lost 5 bases and J lost 0; bases outside the gene matches: 8. The CDR3 nucleotides read TGTGCCAGCAGCACCAGGGGGCGCCCCTCGAACACCGGGGAGCTGTTTTTT. Amino acids: CASSTRGRPSNTGELFF.

V is TRBV7-8 and J is TRBJ1-5; 7 bases are shared with TRBD1. In germline, CDR1 is SGHVS, CDR2 FQNEAQ. The CDR3 totals 13 residues. V dropped 6 bases and J dropped 5; count of bases not matched to a gene: 4. For the CDR3, the DNA is TGTGCCAGCAGTCATGACAGGGATCAGCCCCAGCATTTT. Residues: CASSHDRDQPQHF.

This rearrangement joins TRBV24-1 to TRBJ1-3; a weak D match, TRBD1 (6 bases). Germline V gene lookup returns CDR1 KGHDR and CDR2 SFDVKD. Between the trimmed V and J ends, which lost 2 bases and 7 bases, there was a span of 20 bases. The length of the CDR3 is 17 residues. The CDR3 DNA reads as TGTGCCACCAGTGATTCTACAGGGAACGAGGGTACTAACACCATATATTTT. Its translation: CATSDSTGNEGTNTIYF.

The chain employs TRBV6-6 and TRBJ1-5, with 7 bases lining up with TRBD1. Germline lookup yields CDR1 MNHNY and CDR2 SVGAGI (reference sequence). V lost 5 bases, J lost 0 bases, and 10 bases stayed unmatched. CDR3 length: 17 amino acids. The CDR3 nucleotides are TGTGCCAGCAGTCCTCCGACAGGGCCAGCTAGCAATCAGCCCCAGCATTTT. Translating gives CASSPPTGPASNQPQHF.

This clone was seen a handful of times. The identical CDR3 is also encoded by other nucleotide sequences in the sample. The genes are TRBV5-1 and TRBJ2-2; D is perhaps TRBD1 (6 bases). Trimming pared 4 bases from V and 1 base from J, leaving 11 bases between. The CDR3 sequence is 15 residues long. Germline CDR1 is SGHRS and CDR2 is YFSETQ. CDR3 coding DNA: TGCGCCAGCAGCACCGGACAGAGGAACACCGGGGAGCTGTTTTTT. Its translation is CASSTGQRNTGELFF.

The chain links TRBV2 to TRBJ2-1; 10 nucleotides match TRBD1. The CDR3 contains 14 residues. From germline, CDR1 is SNHLY and CDR2 FYNNEI. After removal of 4 bases from V and 9 bases from J, the junction contained 6 bases not matched to a gene. CDR3 loop: CASSVTTGGTEQFF. Written as DNA, the CDR3 is TGTGCCAGCAGTGTAACGACAGGGGGCACTGAGCAGTTCTTC. The entire variable domain, with the rest obtained from reference TRBV2 and TRBJ2-1, is as follows: EPEVTQTPSHQVTQMGQEVILRCVPISNHLYFYWYRQILGQKVEFLVSFYNNEISEKSEIFDDQFSVERPDGSNFTLKIRSTKLEDSAMYFCASSVTTGGTEQFFGPGTRLTVL.

This clone appeared a single time. CDR3 region: CASSLGTSEAFF. The DNA for the CDR3 is TGCGCCAGCAGCTTGGGTACTTCTGAAGCTTTCTTT. V gene TRBV5-1 combines with J gene TRBJ1-1; D is unclear. With 0 bases removed from V and 6 bases from J, the gap between germline ends came to 6 bases. This CDR3 is 12 amino acids long. Germline V CDR1 and CDR2: SGHRS, YFSETQ.

This clone was recorded only once. The chain uses TRBV7-8 and TRBJ2-3; 10 nucleotides match TRBD2. V dropped 6 bases and J dropped 2; count of bases not matched to a gene: 5. The CDR3 sequence is 15 residues long. Germline V CDR1 and CDR2: SGHVS, FQNEAQ. The CDR3 here is CASSKRGGITDTQYF. The CDR3 bases are TGTGCCAGCAGTAAGCGGGGGGGGATCACAGATACGCAGTATTTT.

The chain links TRBV19 to TRBJ1-4; the D gene is possibly TRBD1 (6 bases). There are 14 residues in the CDR3. Between the trimmed V and J ends, which lost 6 bases and 6 bases, there was a span of 14 bases. Germline V gene data show CDR1 as LNHDA and CDR2 as SQIVND (reference sequence). The CDR3 DNA reads TGTGCCAGTAGCTTCCGGGGACAAGATGAAAAACTGTTTTTT. Translation: CASSFRGQDEKLFF.

The chain employs TRBV12-3 or TRBV12-4 and TRBJ2-5; D may be TRBD1 (5 bases). There are 13 residues in the CDR3. Trimming took off 3 bases at V and 5 bases at J, with 10 bases between the two ends. In DNA form, the CDR3 reads TGTGCCAGCAGTTTGATGGCAGGGGAGACCCAGTACTTC. This encodes CASSLMAGETQYF.

On this clone: Sequence at one end of the junction differs from germline and may be a read error. The chain combines TRBV15 with TRBJ1-1; 7 nucleotides agree with TRBD1. The CDR3 extends over 13 amino acids. Germline V gene data show CDR1 as LNHNV and CDR2 as YYDKDF (reference sequence). This CDR3 is CATSRVETGIALF. CDR3 DNA: TGTGCCACCAGCAGAGTAGAGACAGGGATAGCTCTCTTT. Looking up the rest from reference TRBV15 and TRBJ1-1 gives the full variable domain: DAMVIQNPRYQVTQFGKPVTLSCSQTLNHNVMYWYQQKSSQAPKLLFHYYDKDFNNEADTPDNFQSRRPNTSFCFLDIRSPGLGDTAMYLCATSRVETGIALFGQGTRLTVV.

The genes are TRBV19 and TRBJ2-5; 7 bases align to TRBD2. Germline CDR1 reads LNHDA; CDR2 reads SQIVND (reference sequence). The CDR3 has 14 residues. V lost 6 bases, J lost 1 base, and 5 bases stayed unmatched. CDR3 DNA sequence: TGTGCCAGTAGCATAACGGGGGGCCAAGAGACCCAGTACTTC. Residues: CASSITGGQETQYF.

The gene calls are TRBV5-5 and TRBJ2-3; 7 bases map to TRBD2. This CDR3 has 14 amino acids. Germline V gene lookup returns CDR1 SGHKS and CDR2 YYEKEE (reference sequence). J lost 4 bases, V lost 0 bases, and 2 bases had no gene match. CDR3 in amino acids: CASSLAGGPDTQYF. The CDR3 DNA is TGTGCCAGCAGCTTGGCGGGGGGACCAGATACGCAGTATTTT.

The CDR3, as DNA: TGTGCCAGCAGTGCTGACAGGGGGCTTCGGCCCCAGCATTTT. Protein: CASSADRGLRPQHF. The genes are TRBV2 and TRBJ1-5; 10 bases fit TRBD1. The CDR3 consists of 14 residues. With 4 bases clipped from V and 9 bases from J, the junction kept 6 bases outside the gene matches. Germline CDR1 reads SNHLY; CDR2 reads FYNNEI.

Comment on this clone: One end of the junction is discordant with germline, which a read error may explain. The chain uses TRBV13 and TRBJ2-7, with 7 bases aligning to TRBD1. The CDR3 extends over 15 amino acids. Per the germline V gene, CDR1 is PRHDT and CDR2 is FYEKMQ (reference sequence). This CDR3 reads CASSLGRTGAYEQYF. The CDR3 DNA follows: TGTGCCAGCAGCCTAGGTAGGACAGGTGCTTACGAGCAGTACTTC.

This chain joins TRBV7-2 and TRBJ1-2, with D possibly matching TRBD1 (5 bases). This CDR3 region has 15 residues. Germline CDR1 is SGHTA and CDR2 is FQGNSA. V lost 0 bases and J lost 6, with 14 bases in between. The CDR3 loop reads CASSLAGPRGHGYTF. CDR3 DNA sequence: TGTGCCAGCAGCTTAGCCGGGCCTAGGGGTCATGGCTACACCTTC.

The CDR3 DNA follows: TGTGCCAGCAGCTATATCGGGGGAAACACCATATATTTT. It specifies CASSYIGGNTIYF. This chain connects TRBV7-8 to TRBJ1-3, with D hard to call. V lost 4 bases to trimming and J lost 4 bases, with 8 bases between them. CDR1 is SGHVS and CDR2 is FQNEAQ in the germline V gene. The CDR3 sequence is 13 residues long.

This chain connects TRBV2 to TRBJ1-5, with D perhaps TRBD1 (5 bases). This CDR3 is built from 13 residues. The V gene lost 6 bases and the J gene lost 2 bases, with 8 bases spanning the gap. Germline-derived CDR1 and CDR2 are SNHLY and FYNNEI. The CDR3 nucleotides read TGTGCCAGCAGGTGGGGGGGCAATCAGCCCCAGCATTTT. Translation: CASRWGGNQPQHF.

V gene TRBV18 combines with J gene TRBJ1-5; possible D gene TRBD1, 5 bases. V lost 3 bases and J lost 6, with 12 bases in between. The CDR3 length is 14 residues. Germline lookup yields CDR1 KGHSH and CDR2 LQKENI. Written as DNA, the CDR3 is TGTGCCAGCTCACCTCGGGGGGGGGTTCAGCCCCAGCATTTT. Its protein is CASSPRGGVQPQHF.

The V call is TRBV11-3, the J call TRBJ2-1, with 8 bases aligning to TRBD1. The germline V gene encodes CDR1 SGHNT and CDR2 YENEEA. The junction had 4 bases not matched to a gene; V was cut back by 5 bases and J by 1 base. The length of the CDR3 is 15 residues. The DNA for the CDR3 is TGTGCCAGCAGCAGGGGACAGGTTTCCTACAATGAGCAGTTCTTC. It yields the protein CASSRGQVSYNEQFF.